The next 14 T cell receptor beta chains were all read from a single sample in a study of Ad26.COV2.S vaccination and SARS-CoV-2 variants. Profiled with immunoSEQ multiplex PCR; TCRdb holds only in-frame clones, not every one. Of about 350,000 clones listed, 92% are singletons. Here the sequenced sample was peripheral blood, taken after recovery from COVID-19. The source of these receptors is a human donor who had recovered from COVID-19.

The chain is built from TRBV27 and TRBJ2-6, with a possible D match to TRBD2 (5 bases). The CDR3 is 15 residues long. V lost 2 bases and J lost 0, with 5 bases in between. Germline V CDR1 and CDR2: MNHEY, SMNVEV (reference sequence). This CDR3 is CASSLAGSGANVLTF. The DNA of the CDR3 is TGTGCCAGCAGTTTAGCGGGCTCTGGGGCCAACGTCCTGACTTTC.

The V gene is TRBV12-5, the J gene TRBJ1-1; D might be TRBD1 (5 bases). Germline V gives CDR1 LGHNT, CDR2 FRNRAP. This CDR3 is built from 15 residues. Trimming pared 8 bases from V and 0 bases from J, leaving 16 bases between. Here the CDR3 reads CASSPGQGLNTEAFF. The CDR3 nucleotides read TGTGCTAGTTCCCCCGGCCAGGGACTGAACACTGAAGCTTTCTTT.

The chain combines TRBV23-1 with TRBJ1-2, with 7 bases identical to TRBD1. TRBV23-1 is filed as an ORF, its function uncertain. Trimming took 4 bases from V and 5 from J; bases not matched to a gene: 25. The CDR3 runs to 20 residues. This CDR3 reads CASSPSWGGRGCRGRYGYTF. CDR3 bases: TGCGCCAGCAGTCCCTCCTGGGGAGGCAGGGGGTGTCGGGGGCGATATGGCTACACCTTC.

The chain uses TRBV19 and TRBJ2-5, with unresolved D. The V gene's germline CDR1 is LNHDA and CDR2 SQIVND (reference sequence). The CDR3 covers 14 residues. V was trimmed by 7 bases and J by 2 bases, leaving 14 bases between them. For the CDR3, the DNA is TGTGCCAGTACTCCAGCCGGGCTGCAAGAGACCCAGTACTTC. This sequence encodes CASTPAGLQETQYF.

This clone was detected once. J is TRBJ1-1 and V is TRBV27; 7 positions match TRBD1. The CDR3 has 16 residues. The germline V gene encodes CDR1 MNHEY and CDR2 SMNVEV (reference sequence). The trim removed 6 bases at V and 5 bases at J, leaving 15 bases unmatched. In DNA, the CDR3 is TGTGCCAGCAGCACAGGGGCCGTGGTGGGACGGACTGAAGCTTTCTTT. It codes for CASSTGAVVGRTEAFF.

This chain joins TRBV18 and TRBJ1-2, with 7 nucleotides matching TRBD1. The V and J ends lost 5 bases and 5 bases, in that order; junction bases with no gene match: 8. The CDR3 extends over 14 amino acids. CDR1 is KGHSH and CDR2 is LQKENI in the germline V gene. The CDR3 bases are TGTGCCAGCTCAGCAAAGGGACAGCAATATGGCTACACCTTC. It encodes CASSAKGQQYGYTF.

The gene calls are TRBV7-2 and TRBJ1-3; no clear D. The germline V gene has CDR1 SGHTA and CDR2 FQGNSA. The CDR3 is made up of 15 amino acids. Trimming stripped 1 base from V and 0 bases from J, with 7 bases between. CDR3 sequence: CASSLVAVSGNTIYF. The CDR3 DNA is TGTGCCAGCAGCTTAGTAGCAGTCTCTGGAAACACCATATATTTT.

The chain uses TRBV13 and TRBJ2-7; D possibly matches TRBD1 or TRBD2 (6 bases each). V dropped 5 bases and J dropped 3 bases, with 20 bases sitting between them. The length of the CDR3 is 16 residues. Germline-derived CDR1 and CDR2 are PRHDT and FYEKMQ (reference sequence). The CDR3 reads CASSRQPGAMFYEQYF. Written as DNA, the CDR3 is TGTGCCAGCAGCCGCCAGCCGGGGGCCATGTTCTACGAGCAGTACTTC.

V and J are TRBV5-6 and TRBJ1-5, with D tentatively TRBD1 (5 bases). CDR1 SGHDT and CDR2 YYEEEE come from the germline V gene. CDR3 length: 15 residues. V lost 0 bases, J lost 1 base, and 8 bases lay in between. CDR3: CASSLGGRSNQPQHF. CDR3 DNA sequence: TGTGCCAGCAGCTTGGGGGGGAGAAGCAATCAGCCCCAGCATTTT.

In this sample, this clone turned up once. The chain employs TRBV4-1 and TRBJ2-5, with D tentatively TRBD1 (5 bases). The CDR3 is made up of 14 amino acids. In germline, CDR1 is MGHRA, CDR2 YSYEKL. The V and J ends lost 2 bases and 4 bases respectively, with 11 bases between them. The CDR3 DNA reads TGCGCCAGCAGCCAATCCCAGGGTTCAGAGACCCAGTACTTC. Translation gives CASSQSQGSETQYF.

For this clone: Other nucleotide sequences in the sample specify the same CDR3. The V gene is TRBV7-2, the J gene TRBJ1-2, with TRBD1 matching over 9 bases. Germline V gene lookup returns CDR1 SGHTA and CDR2 FQGNSA. This CDR3 region has 15 residues. Unmatched junction bases numbered 1, after V lost 0 bases and J lost 2 bases. CDR3 protein: CASSLAGTGNYGYTF. In DNA form, the CDR3 reads TGTGCCAGCAGCTTAGCCGGGACAGGGAACTATGGCTACACCTTC.

This chain connects TRBV12-3 or TRBV12-4 to TRBJ2-3; D gene unclear. CDR3 length: 11 amino acids. V dropped 0 bases and J dropped 8 bases, with 3 bases sitting between them. The CDR3 protein is CASSLASTQYF. CDR3 nucleotides: TGTGCCAGCAGTTTAGCATCTACGCAGTATTTT.

The V call is TRBV2, the J call TRBJ1-4; the match to TRBD1 covers 7 bases. The CDR3 runs 15 residues. V lost 5 bases, J lost 6 bases, and 9 bases stayed unmatched. Germline CDR1 is SNHLY and CDR2 is FYNNEI. For the CDR3, the DNA is TGTGCCAGCAGTTGGACAGGCCGAAGATATGAAAAACTGTTTTTT. It is translated as CASSWTGRRYEKLFF.

This chain uses TRBV5-1 with TRBJ1-3; tentative D call: TRBD1 (6 bases). Trimming removed 1 base from V and 1 base from J, with 9 bases in between. Germline loops: CDR1 SGHRS, CDR2 YFSETQ. There are 15 residues in the CDR3. The CDR3 loop reads CASSLRQGSGNTIYF. The CDR3, as DNA: TGCGCCAGCAGCTTGCGGCAGGGGTCTGGAAACACCATATATTTT. The full variable domain, with the rest looked up from reference TRBV5-1 and TRBJ1-3, is KAGVTQTPRYLIKTRGQQVTLSCSPISGHRSVSWYQQTPGQGLQFLFEYFSETQRNKGNFPGRFSGRQFSNSRSEMNVSTLELGDSALYLCASSLRQGSGNTIYFGEGSWLTVV.